This T cell receptor beta chain is from a study of T cells in Graves' hyperthyroidism and ophthalmopathy. Turning to the study itself: Peripheral blood specimens were obtained at initial diagnosis, prior to any treatment.

Regions amplified from RNA transcripts were the TCR beta CDR3 regions. A set of HTBI primers served as the primers for a first-round RT-PCR of the TCR CDR3. TCRdb re-derived calls from the multiplex PCR reads in MiXCR, one entry per CDR3 protein. The sample lists 400,000 to 550,000 distinct CDR3 sequences, around 15% occurring once. V was clipped by 7 bases and J by 6 bases; unmatched bases: 12. This CDR3 comprises 15 residues. With a duration under 2 months, the hyperthyroidism was newly diagnosed in patients aged 18 to 65. Criteria for exclusion of patients were uncontrolled infection, other autoimmune disease, pregnancy or lactation. Each diagnosis drew on symptoms, thyroxine, TRAb, thyroid ultrasound and orbital computed tomography findings.

The chain is built from TRBV12-3 or TRBV12-4 and TRBJ2-1; TRBD2 matches 7 bases. The sample consisted of blood. The clonotype originates from a woman aged 18-29 years with Graves' hyperthyroidism. The CDR3 loop is CASIILAGARNEQFF. The CDR3 DNA follows: TGTGCCAGCATCATCCTGGCGGGAGCGCGCAATGAGCAGTTCTTC.